One and the same sample provided the 4 T cell receptor beta chains below, sequenced in a study of early T cells in non-severe SARS-CoV-2 infection (dated by TCRdb to the early 2020s). The library was generated by 5' RACE. TCRdb records NextSeq 500 as the sequencer. TCRdb reanalyzed the raw reads on its own, using fastp at Q25 for trimming and MiXCR for clone calling, and kept in-frame beta chains. Every CDR3 protein is listed once, alongside the most common genes and DNA of its rows. Present in this sample are 55,000 to 75,000 distinct CDR3 sequences, 9% to 10% of which were seen just once. The top ten constitute about a sixth of the sample. The source material was whole blood, sampled at baseline. The receptors here all came from an adult who was a healthcare worker with PCR-confirmed SARS-CoV-2 infection or an uninfected control (not recorded which).

This clonotype was detected only a few times. V usage is TRBV5-1 and J usage is TRBJ2-3; D tentatively reads TRBD1 or TRBD2 (5 bases each). The CDR3 runs to 15 residues. Per germline, CDR1 SGHRS and CDR2 YFSETQ. Trimming removed 4 bases at V and 4 bases at J, with 16 bases between. CDR3 in DNA: TGCGCCAGCAGCGATGGGACGCGAGTGCCAGATACGCAGTATTTT. Protein sequence: CASSDGTRVPDTQYF.

This clonotype has ten or more counts. J is TRBJ2-3 and V is TRBV10-3; D is unresolved. There are 12 residues in the CDR3. The V and J ends lost 0 bases and 9 bases respectively, with 7 bases between them. The V gene's germline CDR1 is ENHRY and CDR2 SYGVKD. The CDR3 loop is CAISESQQTQYF. DNA of the CDR3: TGTGCCATCAGTGAGTCTCAGCAGACGCAGTATTTT.

This clonotype turned up a few times. The chain uses TRBV7-2 and TRBJ2-1, with 7 bases fitting TRBD1. The germline V gene has CDR1 SGHTA and CDR2 FQGNSA. There are 15 residues in the CDR3. Trimming removed 7 bases from V and 5 bases from J; junction bases left unmatched: 11. CDR3 in amino acids: CASTINRDRNNEQFF. CDR3 in DNA: TGTGCCAGCACCATTAACCGGGACAGAAACAATGAGCAGTTCTTC.

Ten or more counts support this clonotype. The chain employs TRBV20-1 and TRBJ1-6; possibly TRBD1 for D (6 bases). The CDR3 covers 15 residues. Germline CDR1 is DFQATT and CDR2 is SNEGSKA (reference sequence). The V gene lost 1 base and the J gene lost 10 bases, with 17 bases spanning the gap. In DNA form, the CDR3 reads TGCAGTGCTAGAGCCGGGGGGGGCTTACGGTCACCCCTCCACTTT. Protein sequence: CSARAGGGLRSPLHF.